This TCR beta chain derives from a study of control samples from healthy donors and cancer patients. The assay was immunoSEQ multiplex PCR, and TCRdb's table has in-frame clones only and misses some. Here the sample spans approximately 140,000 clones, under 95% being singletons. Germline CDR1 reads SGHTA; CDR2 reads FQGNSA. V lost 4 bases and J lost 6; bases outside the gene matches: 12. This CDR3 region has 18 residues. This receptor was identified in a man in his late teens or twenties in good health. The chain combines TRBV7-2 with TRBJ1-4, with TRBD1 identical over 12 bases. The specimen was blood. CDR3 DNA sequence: TGTGCCAGCAGCTCGCGGTCCCGGGACAGGGGGCTTGATGAAAAACTGTTTTTT. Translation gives CASSSRSRDRGLDEKLFF.